The TCR beta chain under discussion was sequenced for a study of OX40 agonist ivuxolimab in advanced cancers. Turning to the study itself: Patients got intravenous ivuxolimab at 0.01 to 10 mg/kg every 2 weeks.

Profiling relied on immunoSEQ multiplex PCR, and the TCRdb table lists in-frame clones only, not all of them. The sample carries roughly 70,000 clones, 80% to 90% recorded once. V gave up 7 bases and J gave up 0 bases, with 7 bases separating them. The CDR3 is 13 residues long. CDR1 and CDR2 (germline): SNHLY, FYNNEI. Specimen: CD4+ or CD8+ T cells sorted from blood, collected in a trial of the OX40 agonist ivuxolimab. The receptor was isolated from an adult with an advanced solid tumor such as melanoma, head and neck, liver or kidney cancer. This sequence joins TRBV2 and TRBJ1-5, with unresolved D. Here the CDR3 reads CASKRASNQPQHF. CDR3 sequence (DNA): TGTGCCAGCAAGAGGGCTAGCAATCAGCCCCAGCATTTT.